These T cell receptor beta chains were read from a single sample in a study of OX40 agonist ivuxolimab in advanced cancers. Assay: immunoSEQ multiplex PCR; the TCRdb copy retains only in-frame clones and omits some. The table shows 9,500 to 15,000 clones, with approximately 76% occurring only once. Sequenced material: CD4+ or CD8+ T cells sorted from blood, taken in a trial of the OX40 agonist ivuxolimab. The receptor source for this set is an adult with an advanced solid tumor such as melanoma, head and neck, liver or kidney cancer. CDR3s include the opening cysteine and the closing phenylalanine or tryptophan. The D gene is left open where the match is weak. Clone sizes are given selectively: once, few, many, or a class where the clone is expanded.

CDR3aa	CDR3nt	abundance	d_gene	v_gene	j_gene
CASEGGWYGYTF	TGTGCCAGCGAGGGGGGGTGGTATGGCTACACCTTC	NA	NA	TRBV9	TRBJ1-2
CASSLDNEQFF	TGTGCCAGCAGCTTAGACAATGAGCAGTTCTTC	NA	NA	TRBV7-3	TRBJ2-1
CASSFVGDEQYF	TGTGCCAGCAGTTTCGTGGGGGACGAGCAGTACTTC	NA	NA	TRBV27	TRBJ2-7
CASREIGSTDTQYF	TGTGCCAGTAGGGAAATCGGGAGCACAGATACGCAGTATTTT	NA	NA	TRBV19	TRBJ2-3
CASISLWGVNTEAFF	TGTGCCAGCATTAGTTTGTGGGGGGTGAACACTGAAGCTTTCTTT	NA	NA	TRBV6-1	TRBJ1-1
CASSQLAGTYEQYF	TGTGCCAGCAGCCAGTTAGCGGGGACCTACGAGCAGTACTTC	once	TRBD2	TRBV4-2	TRBJ2-7
CASSSTGGIDQPQHF	TGTGCCAGCAGCTCGACAGGGGGCATTGATCAGCCCCAGCATTTT	NA	TRBD1	TRBV7-9	TRBJ1-5
CASSSSGIYNEQFF	TGTGCCAGCAGTTCTAGCGGGATCTACAATGAGCAGTTCTTC	NA	TRBD2	TRBV27	TRBJ2-1
CASTPGTSSEQYF	TGTGCCAGCACCCCAGGGACTAGTAGTGAGCAGTACTTC	NA	TRBD2	TRBV2	TRBJ2-7
CASSAGTSGDIYEQYF	TGCGCCAGCAGCGCCGGGACTAGCGGGGATATCTACGAGCAGTACTTC	NA	TRBD2	TRBV5-1	TRBJ2-7
CASSLAGHTGELFF	TGTGCCAGCAGCTTAGCGGGACACACCGGGGAGCTGTTTTTT	medium-sized	TRBD2	TRBV28	TRBJ2-2
CASSIGANWDSPLHF	TGCGCCAGCAGTATTGGGGCTAACTGGGATTCACCCCTCCACTTT	NA	NA	TRBV4-3	TRBJ1-6
CAWSTYTGELFF	TGTGCCTGGAGTACATACACCGGGGAGCTGTTTTTT	NA	NA	TRBV30	TRBJ2-2
CASRGSSEGELFF	TGCGCCAGCCGGGGTAGTAGCGAGGGGGAGCTGTTTTTT	few	NA	TRBV10-1	TRBJ2-2
CASSLEPSNQPQHF	TGCGCCAGCAGCTTGGAACCAAGCAATCAGCCCCAGCATTTT	NA	NA	TRBV5-1	TRBJ1-5
CASSFGPGYQETQYF	TGTGCCAGCAGCTTCGGTCCCGGGTACCAAGAGACCCAGTACTTC	NA	NA	TRBV5-4	TRBJ2-5
CSVESGVPRTGELFF	TGCAGCGTTGAAAGCGGGGTCCCACGGACCGGGGAGCTGTTTTTT	NA	TRBD2	TRBV29-1	TRBJ2-2
CSARSPLHF	TGCAGTGCGCGGTCACCCCTCCACTTT	NA	NA	TRBV20-1	TRBJ1-6
CASSSSGKAKNIQYF	TGTGCCAGCAGCTCTTCAGGGAAGGCCAAAAACATTCAGTACTTC	once	NA	TRBV7-9	TRBJ2-4
CASSLGQGFRYGYTF	TGTGCCAGCAGTTTAGGACAGGGGTTTCGGTATGGCTACACCTTC	NA	TRBD1	TRBV6-1	TRBJ1-2
CASSPENYGYTF	TGTGCCAGCAGCCCAGAAAACTATGGCTACACCTTC	NA	NA	TRBV7-8	TRBJ1-2
CASSHIVGRERIEQFF	TGTGCCAGCAGCCACATAGTAGGCAGGGAAAGGATTGAGCAGTTCTTC	NA	NA	TRBV11-2	TRBJ2-1
CASSLLAVIYNEQFF	TGTGCCAGCAGCCTCCTAGCGGTTATCTACAATGAGCAGTTCTTC	NA	TRBD2	TRBV7-6	TRBJ2-1
CASSSDAPGSSSYNEQFF	TGTGCCAGCAGCTCGGACGCGCCGGGTTCTAGCTCCTACAATGAGCAGTTCTTC	once	NA	TRBV4-2	TRBJ2-1
CASSLVGTSSYEQYF	TGTGCCAGCAGCTTAGTAGGAACTAGCTCCTACGAGCAGTACTTC	NA	NA	TRBV11-2	TRBJ2-7
CAISDPSGIYNEQFF	TGTGCCATCAGTGATCCTAGCGGGATCTACAATGAGCAGTTCTTC	NA	TRBD2	TRBV10-3	TRBJ2-1
CASGGAGGSGEQFF	TGTGCCAGCGGTGGGGCGGGAGGGTCTGGTGAGCAGTTCTTC	NA	TRBD2	TRBV19	TRBJ2-1
CASTLGGAAEAFF	TGTGCCAGCACCCTTGGGGGGGCTGCTGAAGCTTTCTTT	NA	NA	TRBV27	TRBJ1-1
CASSLDPHNEQFF	TGTGCCAGCAGCTTAGACCCCCACAATGAGCAGTTCTTC	NA	NA	TRBV5-4	TRBJ2-1
CASSLVVGIHEQYF	TGTGCCAGCAGTTTAGTGGTAGGGATCCACGAGCAGTACTTC	NA	NA	TRBV28	TRBJ2-7
CASRDTLAGYNEQFF	TGTGCCAGCAGAGATACTCTAGCGGGATACAATGAGCAGTTCTTC	few	TRBD2	TRBV6-1	TRBJ2-1
CASQQGFNYVDTNEQFF	TGTGCCAGCCAGCAGGGATTTAATTACGTGGATACGAATGAGCAGTTCTTC	few	NA	TRBV21-1	TRBJ2-1
CASSLTSAGDLYQETQYF	TGCGCCAGCAGCTTGACTTCGGCGGGAGACCTTTACCAAGAGACCCAGTACTTC	NA	TRBD2	TRBV5-1	TRBJ2-5
CASSPRGLAGETSSGELFF	TGTGCCAGTTCCCCCCGTGGGCTAGCGGGGGAGACCTCGTCCGGGGAGCTGTTTTTT	NA	TRBD2	TRBV19	TRBJ2-2
CASSQAGGPYEQYF	TGCGCCAGCAGCCAAGCAGGGGGGCCCTACGAGCAGTACTTC	NA	NA	TRBV4-1	TRBJ2-7
CASSETSGRADTQYF	TGTGCCAGCAGTGAGACTAGCGGGAGAGCAGATACGCAGTATTTT	NA	TRBD2	TRBV2	TRBJ2-3
CASSSRQHDTDTQYF	TGTGCCAGCAGCTCAAGACAACACGACACAGATACGCAGTATTTT	NA	NA	TRBV11-3	TRBJ2-3
CASSLDLTGELFF	TGTGCCAGCAGCTTAGACCTAACCGGGGAGCTGTTTTTT	NA	NA	TRBV11-2	TRBJ2-2
CASSLTARPGLGTVGELFF	TGTGCCAGCAGCCTTACAGCTCGACCAGGTTTGGGTACGGTCGGGGAGCTGTTTTTT	NA	NA	TRBV7-8	TRBJ2-2
CASSEGARTDEKLFF	TGTGCCAGCAGTGAAGGGGCCCGGACGGATGAAAAACTGTTTTTT	NA	NA	TRBV25-1	TRBJ1-4
CASSFGWEGNTEAFF	TGTGCCAGCAGCTTCGGGTGGGAGGGGAACACTGAAGCTTTCTTT	NA	NA	TRBV7-9	TRBJ1-1
CASSYSRATEAFF	TGTGCCAGCAGTTACTCGAGAGCCACTGAAGCTTTCTTT	NA	NA	TRBV6-9	TRBJ1-1
CASSFEGFYNEQFF	TGTGCCAGCAGCTTCGAGGGATTCTACAATGAGCAGTTCTTC	NA	NA	TRBV5-4	TRBJ2-1
CASSLYIQNHEQYF	TGTGCCAGCAGCTTATACATACAGAACCACGAGCAGTACTTC	NA	NA	TRBV11-1	TRBJ2-7
CSVEGASGRATYNEQFF	TGCAGCGTCGAAGGGGCTAGCGGGAGGGCTACTTACAATGAGCAGTTCTTC	medium-sized	TRBD2	TRBV29-1	TRBJ2-1
CASMGGSNEQFF	TGTGCCAGCATGGGCGGGAGCAATGAGCAGTTCTTC	NA	TRBD2	TRBV2	TRBJ2-1
CASSLMRNTEAFF	TGTGCCAGCAGTTTAATGCGGAACACTGAAGCTTTCTTT	once	NA	TRBV27	TRBJ1-1
CSARDLSEQFF	TGCAGTGCTAGAGATCTTTCTGAGCAGTTCTTC	NA	NA	TRBV20-1	TRBJ2-1
CASSPEGIGSYNEQFF	TGTGCCAGCAGCCCCGAGGGGATAGGCTCCTACAATGAGCAGTTCTTC	NA	NA	TRBV7-8	TRBJ2-1
CAWSGSETSVYNEQFF	TGTGCCTGGAGTGGTTCCGAGACTAGCGTCTACAATGAGCAGTTCTTC	NA	TRBD2	TRBV30	TRBJ2-1